This TCR beta chain was sequenced in a study of T cell repertoires in cytomegalovirus infection. In the study overall: Indicated by public TCR beta signatures were CMV infection and matching HLA type. General observations from the study: The ex vivo response was dominated by HLA-C-restricted CMV-specific TCR beta clonotypes.

V was clipped by 5 bases and J by 5 bases, with 10 bases between them. Germline CDR1 SGHNT, CDR2 YYREEE (reference sequence). This CDR3 spans 13 amino acids. TCRdb re-called the reads with MiXCR, one entry per CDR3 protein. The sample includes around 500,000 distinct CDR3 sequences, 42% of them seen just once. As to this clonotype: Its antigen is not identified.

The receptor comes from a human donor in good health (CMV status not recorded). Some clones in this sample may be carry-over from other donors' samples. Here the sequenced sample was cultured PBMCs, taken from culture after CMV antigen stimulation. The chain couples TRBV5-4 to TRBJ2-2; D call uncertain. CDR3 nucleotide sequence: TGTGCCAGCAGTCCCGTGGAAACCGGGGAGCTGTTTTTT. Translated, it gives CASSPVETGELFF.